The sequence of this T cell receptor beta chain was determined in a study of identical twins (dated by TCRdb to the mid-2010s). Background on the whole study: To test whether fetal clonotypes persist, this study deep-sequenced TCR alpha and beta repertoires from monozygotic twins, from unrelated adults of various ages, and from cord blood. Replicate twin experiments were performed at different times using different library preparation protocols to rule out contamination. General findings and caveats noted by the study authors: Out-of-frame TCR alpha sharing in monozygotic twins was systematically underestimated by recombination models, whereas sharing between unrelated individuals was in agreement with the recombination models. Zero-insertion analyses could be partly confounded by invariant T cells such as MAIT and iNKT, though diverse VJ usage argued against such confounding for most clonotypes. Fewer insertions were carried by abundant cord blood beta clonotypes; a weaker similar trend was observed in young adult naive repertoires, while no such trend was observed in memory repertoires. Conclusions relied on cross-sectional statistical analysis, since the same donors could not be followed over many years. The excess sharing between twins in beta out-of-frame sequences was weaker because fewer shared sequences reduced the signal-to-noise ratio. Compared with coincidental sharing between unrelated individuals, out-of-frame TCR alpha sequences shared between twins had an excess of sequences with low generation probability.

This clonotype came up many times. It lacks a known antigen. No much larger clone exists at a distance of one base, and base qualities are not known. At the junction V is shortened by 4 bases and J by 0 bases, with 19 bases in between. The germline V gene provides CDR1 SGHDT and CDR2 YYEEEE. From cysteine to phenylalanine, the CDR3 is 18 amino acids long. Only the CDR3 DNA is retained, 54 bases long and in frame from the first base. Libraries were prepared through 5' RACE. The listed sequencing device is Illumina HiSeq 2000. Template switching added a universal primer binding site, and the final cDNA carried a unique molecular identifier that allowed TCR cDNA molecules to be counted accurately. Specific primers in the conserved constant-segment region were used to synthesize first-strand cDNA for TCR alpha and beta chains. To control for contamination, each cDNA library was double barcoded with a SMART-Mk sample barcode plus Illumina barcodes. TruSeq adapter sequences along with Illumina sample barcodes were introduced in two successive PCR steps. The Illumina HiSeq platform was used with custom primers to sequence TCR alpha and beta cDNA libraries. As for how the authors treated the data: MiGEC was used to process raw reads and extract unique molecular identifiers, and MiXCR was used to find CDR3 positions. Recombination models were inferred per individual with the repgenHMM and IGoR tools using an EM algorithm. Shared clonotype analysis was performed with the tcR package in R, normalizing sharing by the product of cloneset sizes. To study raw recombination without the effects of thymic and clonal selection, out-of-frame nonproductive sequences were analyzed. TCRdb reanalyzed the raw reads on its own, using fastp at Q25 for trimming and MiXCR for clone calling, and kept in-frame beta chains. Every distinct CDR3 protein forms one entry, paired with its most common genes and DNA. The V and J calls and clone size are TCRdb's, not the authors'. The sample table holds hundreds of thousands of distinct CDR3 sequences, of which roughly 6.2% were seen once. The top ten constitute approximately 1.6% of the sample.

Every donor was a healthy Caucasian. The study also sequenced three unrelated non-twin adults: a male aged 18 to 30, a male aged 50 to 60 and a female aged 50 to 60. Miltenyi CD45RO+ enrichment and human naive T-cell isolation kits were used to isolate memory (CD45RO+) and naive T cells from PBMC. The receptor was derived from a man between 18 and 35 years old in good health. The rearranged chain carries TRBV5-6 and TRBJ2-2; the D segment cannot be called with confidence. Sequencing was carried out using naive T cells sorted from blood. In the paper's terms, the cell subset or site label means: cells isolated with a human naive T-cell isolation kit. The CDR3 here reads CASSPRSGRPPNTGELFF. The base sequence is TGTGCCAGCAGCCCGCGGTCGGGCAGGCCTCCGAACACCGGGGAGCTGTTTTTT.